These 16 T cell receptor beta chains came from one sample sequenced in a study of shared clonotypes between healthy human individuals. Sequencing used immunoSEQ multiplex PCR; TCRdb keeps in-frame clones, though not all of them. The sample yields under 1,100,000 clones, approximately 80% seen once. The sample consisted of memory CD4+ T cells from PBMCs. Subset reported: CD45RA-negative fraction. The receptor set was obtained from a man between 18 and 35 years old in good health. Some clones in this sample may be carry-over from other donors' samples.

This chain joins TRBV7-8 and TRBJ2-1; 9 bases fit TRBD2. The V and J ends lost 5 bases and 6 bases, in that order; junction bases with no gene match: 17. Germline V gene sequence: CDR1 SGHVS, CDR2 FQNEAQ. The CDR3 is made up of 18 amino acids. CDR3 amino acids: CASSPLRDSGRGGNEQFF. In nucleotides, the CDR3 is TGTGCCAGCAGCCCACTTAGGGATAGCGGGAGAGGAGGCAATGAGCAGTTCTTC.

The V call is TRBV27, the J call TRBJ1-1; D ambiguous. From germline, CDR1 is MNHEY and CDR2 SMNVEV (reference sequence). The V gene lost 8 bases and the J gene lost 6 bases, with 13 bases spanning the gap. The CDR3 consists of 12 residues. CDR3 bases: TGTGCCAGCGGCCAGTTTCGCCCTGAAGCTTTCTTT. It codes for CASGQFRPEAFF.

The chain recombines TRBV7-3 with TRBJ2-1, with D maybe TRBD2 (5 bases). The germline CDR1 and CDR2 sequences are SGHTA and FQGTGA. The CDR3 length is 16 residues. Trimming pared 2 bases from V and 6 bases from J, leaving 17 bases between. The CDR3 region is CASSLLGTRASNEQFF. The CDR3 DNA is TGTGCCAGCAGCTTATTAGGTACTAGGGCATCCAATGAGCAGTTCTTC.

The gene calls are TRBV6-5 and TRBJ2-1; the D is unclear. Between the trimmed V and J ends, which lost 3 bases and 8 bases, there was a span of 14 bases. Germline V gene lookup returns CDR1 MNHEY and CDR2 SVGAGI. The CDR3 length is 14 residues. CDR3 amino acids: CASSYSELSHEQFF. The CDR3 region has the DNA TGTGCCAGCAGTTATTCTGAGCTTTCCCATGAGCAGTTCTTC.

This clone was recorded once. This likely came from a read error, as a far larger clone is one base away. The chain employs TRBV30 and TRBJ2-3, with D perhaps matching TRBD1 (6 bases). The end of the DNA aligns better with TRBJ1-5, so the J call may be wrong. This CDR3 contains 14 residues. Per germline, CDR1 GTSNPN and CDR2 SVGIG (reference sequence). The CDR3 sequence is CAWRRNWDTDTQHF. The CDR3 DNA reads as TGTGCCTGGAGGCGGAATTGGGACACAGATACGCAGCATTTT.

The chain couples TRBV18 to TRBJ1-5; no definite D call. V lost 8 bases to trimming and J lost 5 bases, with 16 bases between them. The CDR3 length is 14 residues. Germline V gene sequence: CDR1 KGHSH, CDR2 LQKENI. The CDR3 sequence is CASAVRGMDQPQHF. The CDR3 nucleotides are TGTGCCAGCGCGGTTCGGGGTATGGATCAGCCCCAGCATTTT.

This clone was seen once. The J gene is TRBJ2-2, the V gene TRBV4-3, with a possible D match to TRBD1 (6 bases). Trimming stripped 3 bases from V and 2 bases from J, with 7 bases between. The CDR3 loop spans 14 amino acids. CDR1 and CDR2 (germline): LGHNA, YSLEER. In DNA, the CDR3 is TGCGCCAGCAGCCAGGGGACAAACACCGGGGAGCTGTTTTTT. This codes for CASSQGTNTGELFF.

This clone was detected only a few times. The genes are TRBV29-1 and TRBJ2-3; no definite D call. Germline-derived CDR1 and CDR2 are SQVTM and ANQGSEA. The CDR3 is 15 residues long. V was trimmed by 6 bases and J by 0 bases, leaving 16 bases between them. CDR3 bases: TGCAGCGTCGTCAGGACCCACTCTAGCACAGATACGCAGTATTTT. Protein sequence: CSVVRTHSSTDTQYF.

With respect to this clone: This same CDR3 is encoded by further DNA sequences in the sample. This rearrangement joins TRBV7-2 to TRBJ2-3; D gene unclear. CDR3 length: 14 amino acids. Trimming took 0 bases from V and 3 from J, leaving 7 bases between them. Germline CDR1 is SGHTA and CDR2 is FQGNSA. CDR3 sequence reads: CASSLAGQTDTQYF. CDR3 DNA: TGTGCCAGCAGCTTAGCCGGTCAAACAGATACGCAGTATTTT.

V and J are TRBV28 and TRBJ2-5; D may be TRBD1 (6 bases). Trimming pared 6 bases from V and 5 bases from J, leaving 16 bases between. The CDR3 consists of 14 residues. CDR1 and CDR2 (germline): MDHEN, SYDVKM. CDR3 amino acids: CASSSGTTRETQYF. CDR3 nucleotide sequence: TGTGCCAGCAGCTCCGGGACAACTAGGGAGACCCAGTACTTC.

The rearrangement links TRBV27 to TRBJ2-1; 11 nucleotides agree with TRBD2. The J segment lost 0 bases and the V segment lost 7 bases, leaving 8 bases of the junction unmatched. This CDR3 comprises 17 residues. CDR1 and CDR2 (germline): MNHEY, SMNVEV (reference sequence). The CDR3 DNA sequence: TGTGCCAGCACGTTAGCGGGAGGGGGGAGCTCCTACAATGAGCAGTTCTTC. Encoded protein: CASTLAGGGSSYNEQFF.

The chain couples TRBV7-5 to TRBJ1-1; the tabulated D call, TRBD1, remains unverified against the DNA. TRBV7-5 is shown as a pseudogene. The CDR3 totals 15 residues. CDR3 bases: TGTGTCAGAAGCTCTCCGGACAGGGGAGGAACTGAAGCTTTCTTT. Amino acid sequence: CVRSSPDRGGTEAFF.

The chain combines TRBV2 with TRBJ2-1; unclear D gene. CDR1 and CDR2 from the germline V gene are SNHLY and FYNNEI. CDR3 length: 14 amino acids. Deletions cut 6 bases from V and 8 bases from J, with 17 bases between. In DNA, the CDR3 is TGTGCCAGCAGCGAACTCCTAGTTTTACATGAGCAGTTCTTC. Its translation is CASSELLVLHEQFF.

J is TRBJ1-1 and V is TRBV7-2; tentative D call: TRBD1 (5 bases). Per germline, CDR1 SGHTA and CDR2 FQGNSA. This CDR3 is built from 14 residues. Trimming cost V 0 bases and J 1 base, with 6 bases left between them. The CDR3 nucleotides read TGTGCCAGCAGCTTAGCTCAGGGGAACACTGAAGCTTTCTTT. This codes for CASSLAQGNTEAFF.

Regarding this clone: A much larger clone sits a single nucleotide away, making a read error possible. Other DNA sequences in the same sample also yield this CDR3. Here the CDR3 reads CASSLDRNTEAFF. DNA for the CDR3: TGTGCCAGCAGCTTGGACAGGAACACTGAAGCTTTCTTT. The chain couples TRBV7-2 to TRBJ1-1; maybe TRBD1 (6 bases). The V gene's germline CDR1 is SGHTA and CDR2 FQGNSA. This CDR3 has 13 residues. V was trimmed by 3 bases and J by 1 base, leaving 6 bases between them.

The chain links TRBV19 to TRBJ1-5; the match to TRBD1 covers 8 bases. Germline V gives CDR1 LNHDA, CDR2 SQIVND (reference sequence). V lost 5 bases, J lost 7 bases, and 7 bases stayed unmatched. The CDR3 loop spans 14 amino acids. The DNA for the CDR3 is TGTGCCAGTAGTCCCGGACAGGGATTCCAGCCCCAGCATTTT. As protein: CASSPGQGFQPQHF.